Only a few counts were recorded for the clone carrying this TCR beta chain. Its cognate antigen is unknown. These data belong to a study of T cells after yellow fever vaccination. After removal of 4 bases from V and 5 bases from J, the junction contained 6 bases not matched to a gene. Germline V lookup: CDR1 SGHRS, CDR2 YFSETQ. The CDR3 is 14 amino acids. MiXCR, run by TCRdb on the 5' RACE reads, gives a single entry per CDR3 protein. The sample lists 300,000 to 450,000 distinct CDR3 sequences, 7% to 9% seen once, with approximately 18% in the top ten. Study-wide points: Once the booster was given, most primary-vaccination clones reappeared, at just over 95% for CD4 and approximately 88% for CD8. Abundant bulk-derived clonotypes could contaminate FACS-sorted repertoires.

The sequences come from PBMCs, collected approximately 40 days after the first yellow fever vaccination. The receptor was derived from a man younger than 35 who received the YFV17D yellow fever vaccine. The genes are TRBV5-1 and TRBJ2-5; 9 bases align to TRBD2. The CDR3 DNA reads as TGCGCCAGCAGCCGTTTGGGGACTAGCGAGACCCAGTACTTC. Its protein is CASSRLGTSETQYF.